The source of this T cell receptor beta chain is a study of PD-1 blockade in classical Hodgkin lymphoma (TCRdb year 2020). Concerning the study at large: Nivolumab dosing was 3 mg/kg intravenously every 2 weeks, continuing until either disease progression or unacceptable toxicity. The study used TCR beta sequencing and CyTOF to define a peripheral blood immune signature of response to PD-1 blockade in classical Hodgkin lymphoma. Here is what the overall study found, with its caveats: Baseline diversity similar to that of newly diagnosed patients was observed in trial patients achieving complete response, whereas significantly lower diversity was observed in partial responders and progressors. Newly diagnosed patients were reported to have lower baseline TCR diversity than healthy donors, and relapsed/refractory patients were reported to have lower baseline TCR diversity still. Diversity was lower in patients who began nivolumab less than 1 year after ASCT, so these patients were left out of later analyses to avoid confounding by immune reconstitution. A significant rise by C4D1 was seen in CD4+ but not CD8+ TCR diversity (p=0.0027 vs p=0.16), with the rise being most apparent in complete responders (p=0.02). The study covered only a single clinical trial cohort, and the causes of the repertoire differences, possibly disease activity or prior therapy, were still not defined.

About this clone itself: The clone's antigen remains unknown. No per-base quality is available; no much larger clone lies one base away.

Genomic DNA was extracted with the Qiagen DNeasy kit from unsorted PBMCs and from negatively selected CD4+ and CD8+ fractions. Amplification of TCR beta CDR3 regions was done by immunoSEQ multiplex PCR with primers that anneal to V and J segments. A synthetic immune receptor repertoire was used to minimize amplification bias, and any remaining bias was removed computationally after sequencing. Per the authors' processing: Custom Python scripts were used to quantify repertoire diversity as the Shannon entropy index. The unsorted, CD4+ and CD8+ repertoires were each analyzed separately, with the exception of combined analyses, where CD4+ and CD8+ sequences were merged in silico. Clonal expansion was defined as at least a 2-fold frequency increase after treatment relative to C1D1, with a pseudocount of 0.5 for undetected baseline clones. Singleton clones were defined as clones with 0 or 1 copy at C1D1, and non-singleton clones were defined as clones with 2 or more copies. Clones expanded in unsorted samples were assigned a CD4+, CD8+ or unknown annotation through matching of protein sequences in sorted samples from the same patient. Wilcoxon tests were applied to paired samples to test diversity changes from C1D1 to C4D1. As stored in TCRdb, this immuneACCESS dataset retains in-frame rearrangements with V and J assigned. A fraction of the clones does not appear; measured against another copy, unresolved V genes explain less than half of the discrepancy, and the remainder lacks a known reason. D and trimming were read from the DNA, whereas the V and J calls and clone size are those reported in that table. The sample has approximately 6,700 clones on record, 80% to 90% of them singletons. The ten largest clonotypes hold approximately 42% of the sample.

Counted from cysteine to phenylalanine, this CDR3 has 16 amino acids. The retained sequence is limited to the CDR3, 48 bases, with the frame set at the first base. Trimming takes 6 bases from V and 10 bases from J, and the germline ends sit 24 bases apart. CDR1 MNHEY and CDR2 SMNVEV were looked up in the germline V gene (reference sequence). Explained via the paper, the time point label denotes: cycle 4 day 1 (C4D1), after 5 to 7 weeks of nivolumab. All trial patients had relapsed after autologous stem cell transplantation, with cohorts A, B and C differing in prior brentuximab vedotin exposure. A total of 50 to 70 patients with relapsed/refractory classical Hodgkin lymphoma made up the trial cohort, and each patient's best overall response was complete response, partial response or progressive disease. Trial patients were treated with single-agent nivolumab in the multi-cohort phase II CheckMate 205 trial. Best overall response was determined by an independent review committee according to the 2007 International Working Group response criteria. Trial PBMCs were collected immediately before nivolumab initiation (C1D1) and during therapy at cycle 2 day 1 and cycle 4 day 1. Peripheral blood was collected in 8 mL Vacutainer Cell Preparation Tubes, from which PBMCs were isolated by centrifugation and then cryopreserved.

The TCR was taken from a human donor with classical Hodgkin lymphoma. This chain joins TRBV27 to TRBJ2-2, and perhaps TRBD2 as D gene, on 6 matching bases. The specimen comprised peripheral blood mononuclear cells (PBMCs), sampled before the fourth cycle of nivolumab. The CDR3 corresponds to CASRTSGTYPIAELFF. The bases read TGTGCCAGCAGAACCTCGGGGACTTACCCGATTGCGGAGCTGTTTTTT.